The TCR beta chain under discussion was sequenced for a study of blood T cell repertoires in COVID-19. Whole-study context: Samples of COVID-19 (acute and convalescent) were obtained from the United States, Italy and Spain. T cells, B-cell-depleted T cells, or PBMCs provided the cDNA or gDNA that served as material.

The data were produced by immunoSEQ multiplex PCR, yet TCRdb's version contains in-frame clones alone and is incomplete. The repertoire holds about 160,000 clones, with 90% as singletons. V lost 1 base and J 3 bases, leaving 6 bases between the germline ends. The CDR3 totals 14 residues. CDR1 and CDR2 from the germline V gene are SGHTA and FQGNSA. In the case of this clone: This CDR3 is also generated by other DNA sequences in the sample.

The origin of this receptor is a man between 60 and 75 years old with active or convalescent COVID-19. The sample consisted of peripheral blood. V and J are TRBV7-2 and TRBJ2-2; D gene unclear. CDR3 sequence: CASSLGGDTGELFF. In nucleotides, the CDR3 is TGTGCCAGCAGCTTAGGCGGAGACACCGGGGAGCTGTTTTTT.